This T cell receptor (beta chain) is from a study of cytomegalovirus exposure and HLA in healthy donors. PCR used 60 Vbeta primers and 13 Jbeta primers. Per the study methods: Later, an analysis found some 80 million unique TCR beta chains, and 9.5 million to 11 million of these were shared. Sequencing used immunoSEQ multiplex PCR; TCRdb keeps in-frame clones, though not all of them. That table furnishes V, J and clone size, whereas the DNA furnished D and trimming. This sample has over 65,000 clones; roughly 77% occur once, and the top ten carry roughly 14%. The CDR3 spans 17 residues. Germline loops: CDR1 SEHNR, CDR2 FQNEAQ (reference sequence). V trimming: 5 bases; J trimming: 4 bases; junction bases outside the gene matches: 11.

This sequence originates from a woman aged 40 to 50 in good health and CMV-seropositive. The material sequenced was PBMCs. J is TRBJ2-6 and V is TRBV7-9, with TRBD1 matching over 7 bases. The CDR3 bases are TGTGCCAGCAGCGCACACGGGACAGAAGCCGGGGCCAACGTCCTGACTTTC. Its protein is CASSAHGTEAGANVLTF. Together with reference TRBV7-9 and TRBJ2-6, the CDR3 gives the full variable domain: DTGVSQNPRHKITKRGQNVTFRCDPISEHNRLYWYRQTLGQGPEFLTYFQNEAQLEKSRLLSDRFSAERPKGSFSTLEIQRTEQGDSAMYLCASSAHGTEAGANVLTFGAGSRLTVL.